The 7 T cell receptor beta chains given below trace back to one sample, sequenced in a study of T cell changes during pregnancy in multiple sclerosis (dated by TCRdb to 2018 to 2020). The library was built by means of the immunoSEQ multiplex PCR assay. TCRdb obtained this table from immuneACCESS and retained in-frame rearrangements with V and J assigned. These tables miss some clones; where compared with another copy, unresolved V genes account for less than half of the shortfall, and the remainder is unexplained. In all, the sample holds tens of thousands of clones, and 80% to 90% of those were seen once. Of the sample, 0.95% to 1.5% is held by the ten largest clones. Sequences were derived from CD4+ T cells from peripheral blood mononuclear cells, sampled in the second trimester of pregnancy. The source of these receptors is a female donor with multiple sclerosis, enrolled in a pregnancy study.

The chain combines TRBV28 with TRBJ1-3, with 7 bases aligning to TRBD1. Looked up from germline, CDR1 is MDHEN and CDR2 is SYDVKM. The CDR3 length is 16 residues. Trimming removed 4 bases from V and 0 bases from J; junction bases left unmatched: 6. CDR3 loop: CASSSPGGSSGNTIYF. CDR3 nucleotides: TGTGCCAGCAGTTCACCAGGGGGTAGCTCTGGAAACACCATATATTTT.

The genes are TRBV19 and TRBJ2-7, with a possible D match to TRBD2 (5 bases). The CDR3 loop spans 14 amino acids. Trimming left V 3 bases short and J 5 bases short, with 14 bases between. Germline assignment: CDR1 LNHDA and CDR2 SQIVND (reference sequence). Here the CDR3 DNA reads TGTGCCAGTAGTATCCAGGCAGAGGGCAACGAGCAGTACTTC. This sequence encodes CASSIQAEGNEQYF.

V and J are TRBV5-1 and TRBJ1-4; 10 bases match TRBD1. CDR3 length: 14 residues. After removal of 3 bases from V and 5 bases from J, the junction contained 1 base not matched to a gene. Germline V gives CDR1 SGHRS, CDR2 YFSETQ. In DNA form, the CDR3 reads TGCGCCAGCAGCTCGGGACAGGGGAATGAAAAACTGTTTTTT. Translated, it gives CASSSGQGNEKLFF.

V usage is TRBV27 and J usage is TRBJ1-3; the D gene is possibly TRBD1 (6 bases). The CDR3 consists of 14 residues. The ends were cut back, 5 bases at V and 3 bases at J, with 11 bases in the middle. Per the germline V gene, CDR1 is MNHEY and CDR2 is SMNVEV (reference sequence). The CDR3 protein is CASSPGESGNTIYF. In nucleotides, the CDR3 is TGTGCCAGCAGTCCAGGGGAAAGTGGAAACACCATATATTTT.

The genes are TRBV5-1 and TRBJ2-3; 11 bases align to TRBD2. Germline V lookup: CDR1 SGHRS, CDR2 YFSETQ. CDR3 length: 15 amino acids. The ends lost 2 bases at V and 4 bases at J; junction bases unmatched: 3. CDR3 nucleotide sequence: TGCGCCAGCAGCTTATCACTAGCGGGAGCAGATACGCAGTATTTT. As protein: CASSLSLAGADTQYF.

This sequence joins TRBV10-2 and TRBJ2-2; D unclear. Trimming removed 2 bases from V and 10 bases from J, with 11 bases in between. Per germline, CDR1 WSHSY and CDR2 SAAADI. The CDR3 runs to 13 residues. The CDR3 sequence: CASSETTIQELFF. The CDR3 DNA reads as TGCGCCAGCAGTGAGACTACAATACAGGAGCTGTTTTTT.

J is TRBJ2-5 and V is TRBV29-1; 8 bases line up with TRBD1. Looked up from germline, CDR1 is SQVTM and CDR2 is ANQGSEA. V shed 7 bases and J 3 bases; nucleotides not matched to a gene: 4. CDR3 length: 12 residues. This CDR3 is CSAETGEETQYF. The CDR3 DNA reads TGCAGCGCCGAGACAGGGGAAGAGACCCAGTACTTC.